This T cell receptor beta chain was profiled in a study of T cell changes during pregnancy in multiple sclerosis. Sequencing was performed with immunoSEQ multiplex PCR; in TCRdb, only in-frame clones are kept and a portion is missing. The profile shows about 49,000 clones, approximately 95% of them singletons. CDR1 and CDR2 (germline): LNHNV, YYDKDF (reference sequence). The CDR3 has 15 residues. The ends lost 1 base at V and 6 bases at J; junction bases unmatched: 5. The starting material was CD8+ T cells from peripheral blood mononuclear cells, obtained in the first trimester of pregnancy. The rearrangement uses TRBV15 and TRBJ1-4; 7 nucleotides align to TRBD1. The receptor's source is a female donor with multiple sclerosis, enrolled in a pregnancy study. In DNA form, the CDR3 reads TGTGCCACCAGCAGAGTTAGGGGGCAGTATGAAAAACTGTTTTTT. This gives the protein CATSRVRGQYEKLFF.